The entry below gives a single T cell receptor (beta chain) sequence along with its context. The target of this receptor is not known. The junction and the germline gene differ at one end; a read error may be behind it. This sample is part of a study of cytomegalovirus exposure and HLA in healthy donors (dated by TCRdb to between 2016 and 2019). As for the study more broadly: According to an earlier analysis of several hundred of the donors, about 179 million T cells yielded 100 million or so unique TCR beta sequences and about 300 Gb of sequence data. Donor age, sex, ethnicity and CMV serostatus were compiled alongside the repertoire data. Every discovery cohort repertoire had been produced on one sequencing platform. Rather than using new phenotypic data, the later analysis identified candidate immune exposures from TCR beta sequences and from how often those sequences occurred across donors. Both class I and class II loci were covered by HLA typing, at four-digit resolution. Using immunosequencing, the study profiled T cell repertoires from 640 or so subjects and related those repertoires to cytomegalovirus serostatus. To predict cytomegalovirus infection status, the study brought together high-throughput TCR immunosequencing, statistical association of individual TCRs with disease status, and machine learning. To study patterns of TCR occurrence, a later analysis re-analyzed previously published TCR beta repertoires from around 670 donors and added high-resolution HLA genotyping. The aim of the study was to test whether cataloging public T cell receptors could identify signatures of past pathogen exposure. In addition to the first cohort of hundreds of subjects, a separate validation cohort of around 110 different subjects was used. The number of typed donors differed by locus: roughly 629-640 for A, B, C, DRB1 and DQB1; about 520 for DQA1; approximately 600 for DPA1; and 400 to 480 for DPB1. Of the 398 genotyped donors, less than 85% were placed in the genetic ancestry cluster associated with self-reported Caucasian donors. Among 300 to 450 genotyped donors of the cohort, an average of around 240,000 unique TCR beta nucleotide sequences were sequenced per donor, 15% to 20% of them non-productive. An earlier analysis of several hundred of the donors applied high-throughput TCR beta sequencing to assess whether each TCR beta V gene segment acted as functional or pseudogenic. Genome-wide SNP genotypes for about three fifths of the roughly 700 donors were used in a later genetic analysis, which treated that subset as a discovery cohort. An early release covering over 500 HLA-typed donors comprised approximately 290 gigabases of sequencing data and tens of millions of unique TCR sequences. Four or five DR-DQ haplotypes were handled as single units for association and clustering, since linkage in the cohort was strong. The investigation overall reported the following: For the cohort, immune exposure information was limited to CMV serostatus. In a later analysis, HLA-associated TCR beta chains were found to be more clonally expanded and to have lower generation probabilities than equally common non-associated chains. A further reported finding was that TCR beta sequences accurately predicted the HLA-A and HLA-B alleles for most subjects in the first cohort. In an earlier analysis of fewer than 700 of the donors, most TCR beta V segments appeared in productive rearrangements about 87% or about 30% of the time, broadly matching IMGT annotations. An association between a missense DCLRE1C variant and V-gene and J-gene trimming of TCR beta chains was found in a later genetic analysis and replicated in an independent cohort. It was suggested by the authors that the approach could potentially be generalized to other disease states and immunological phenotypes. Most CMV-associated TCR beta chains appeared to be HLA-restricted in a later analysis, and the HLA associations seemed to be driven largely by CMV exposure. Presence/absence analyses assumed roughly uniform sequencing depth across donors, an assumption that may not hold. Because counts were too low, seventeen rarely observed V segments, including chromosome 9 orphons, were excluded from the earlier analysis of under 650 of the donors. Most TCR sequences were observed very rarely across donors, whereas some public TCRs were present in many individuals. In a later analysis, 16,951 TCR beta sequences were associated with specific HLA alleles at a false discovery rate of 0.05. In vitro tests confirmed that a few of the cytomegalovirus-associated TCR beta chains recognize cytomegalovirus antigens. HLA typing was unavailable for some donors at each locus, so association tests used only the typed subset. A group of highly shared sequence variants was considered likely to be a technical artifact of the sequencing pipeline. Strong co-occurrence of HLA alleles, especially DR and DQ, made assigning TCR associations to individual alleles difficult. The study listed approximately 160 TCR beta chains as associated with cytomegalovirus. In a later genetic analysis, fewer N-insertions in productive TCRs were reported among donors in an Asian-associated ancestry cluster than the approximately 710-donor mean. Linkage disequilibrium might explain the correlated functional status among segregating V segments, but an unknown experimental factor could not be excluded. Only TCR beta chains were sequenced in this cohort, and the absence of alpha or paired-chain data limited detectable features. Cytomegalovirus status was reported to be diagnosed by the classifier with high specificity and sensitivity in both the original and validation cohorts. A later analysis found that TCR association rates varied across HLA loci, with DRB1 alleles showing the most associated TCRs and HLA-C alleles the fewest. According to a later analysis, parvovirus B19, influenza, CMV and Epstein-Barr virus appeared linked to several top co-occurrence clusters.

The cohort comprised some 680 healthy bone marrow donors. At the time of sampling, all cohort members were nominally healthy, though unrecorded immune exposures were likely present. The donor tested CMV seronegative, placing the donor among the 350 or so seronegative members of the cohort. Every donor gave a peripheral blood sample, and the peripheral blood mononuclear cells from that sample were used for TCR beta sequencing. Genomic DNA extraction from the blood cell samples was performed with the Qiagen DNeasy Blood Extraction Kit. Libraries were prepared through the immunoSEQ multiplex PCR assay. For the multiplex PCR, a mixture combining 60 forward primers for TCR Vbeta segments and 13 reverse primers for TCR Jbeta segments was used. The CDR3 region of rearranged TCR beta genes was amplified from genomic DNA by a multiplex PCR assay. On the Illumina HiSeq System, the amplified TCR beta libraries were sequenced as 87-base-pair reads. Processing in the source paper ran as follows. Across the 500 to 850 repertoires, a later analysis counted around 80 million unique TCR beta chains, some 11 million of which were shared by at least two donors. A nearest-neighbor algorithm error-corrected the raw reads and collapsed the reads into unique sequences, merging closely related sequences to remove PCR and sequencing errors. To assign V, D and J gene segments, CDR3 sequences were aligned to IMGT reference sequences. For a sequence to be retained, at least a six-nucleotide match to both a V gene segment and a J gene segment was required. A rearrangement counted as productive if the CDR3 had no stop codons and remained in frame with V and J, and every other rearrangement counted as non-productive. CDR3 was defined by IMGT convention, running from the second conserved V-encoded cysteine to the conserved J-encoded phenylalanine. The earlier analysis of around 640 of the donors excluded sequences that lacked an unambiguous match to a single V gene segment. An earlier analysis of about 600 of the donors called V segments functional above 56.7% productive rearrangements and segregating when the between-donor standard deviation exceeded 5%. A statistical classification framework was developed to diagnose cytomegalovirus status using the catalog of TCR beta chain sequences. V and J gene assignment, in a later analysis, came from comparing TCR nucleotide sequences with IMGT/GENE-DB human TR gene sequences. The TCRdist pipeline was used in a later analysis to assign CDR3 sequences and most-parsimonious VDJ recombination scenarios. In a later analysis, each TCR beta chain was defined by its CDR3 amino acid sequence together with its V-gene family, and reads without a unique V-gene family were excluded. To address suspected cross-contamination and a sequencing artifact, a later analysis removed roughly 580 highly shared, low-generation-probability nucleotide sequences. In a later analysis, a clonal expansion index for each public chain was calculated from normalized within-repertoire ranks of inferred template counts. A later analysis computed generation probabilities with a VDJ recombination model fitted to out-of-frame rearrangements, and checked the results against IGoR. In a later analysis, hypergeometric tests were used to score TCR-TCR, TCR-HLA and TCR-CMV co-occurrence, with a repertoire-size bias correction applied to TCR pairs. In a later analysis, false discovery rates were estimated by permuting HLA or CMV assignments 20 times. In a later analysis, co-occurring TCRs were grouped using DBSCAN, and TCRdist sequence similarity was added for clustering within HLA-allele-positive subsets. Co-occurrence clustering excluded repertoires with fewer than 30,000 or more than 120,000 public chains, plus five with anomalous nucleotide sharing. The clones in this table, taken by TCRdb from immuneACCESS, are in-frame only. Not every clone is retained; where verified, under half of the shortfall comes from an unresolved V gene, and the cause of the rest is unknown. V, J and clone size are those of that table, while D and trimming were read from the DNA. This sample has around 170,000 clones in its table, and roughly 88% of those were observed once. The ten largest make up 1.5% of the sample.

The TCR comes from a woman aged 18-35 years in good health and CMV-seronegative. Sequencing was carried out using PBMCs.

In nucleotides, the sequence is TGTTCCAGCAGCTTGATACCGAGCGAGCAGTACTTC. This translates into CSSSLIPSEQYF. In this chain, TRBV7-9 is recombined with TRBJ2-7, with no reliable assignment of the D segment. Its CDR3 holds 12 amino acids, cysteine through phenylalanine. The sequence is cut down to CDR3 DNA, 36 bases in frame from base 1. The germline V gene (reference sequence) sets CDR1 to SEHNR and CDR2 to FQNEAQ.